This T cell receptor (beta chain) was identified in a study of T cell responses to AZD1222 COVID-19 vaccine. Study-level points and caveats: Within unmutated variant regions lay the reported targets of nearly half of spike-specific TCRs. Seropositivity was recorded at baseline in only a handful of AZD1222 recipients. The study found vaccine-associated CD4 TCRs spanning spike, dominant at 160-218 and 743-854. Donors, mostly white British, included more females; clonal diversity was possibly underestimated.

Here immunoSEQ multiplex PCR was the method, and the copy in TCRdb shows in-frame clones only, minus some. Found here are 89,000 or so clones, 75% to 90% of them singletons; the top ten hold roughly 16%. V shed 3 bases and J shed 6 bases, with 12 bases lying between them. There are 14 residues in the CDR3. The germline CDR1 and CDR2 sequences are SGHNT and YYREEE (reference sequence). With regard to this clone: Its antigen remains unknown.

The sample here was peripheral blood, taken on day 0 of AZD1222 vaccination. This clonotype was sampled from an adult in good health. This chain uses TRBV5-4 with TRBJ1-4; D gene uncertain. CDR3 nucleotide sequence: TGTGCCAGCAGCTCAGAGCTGTCCGATGAAAAACTGTTTTTT. Protein: CASSSELSDEKLFF.